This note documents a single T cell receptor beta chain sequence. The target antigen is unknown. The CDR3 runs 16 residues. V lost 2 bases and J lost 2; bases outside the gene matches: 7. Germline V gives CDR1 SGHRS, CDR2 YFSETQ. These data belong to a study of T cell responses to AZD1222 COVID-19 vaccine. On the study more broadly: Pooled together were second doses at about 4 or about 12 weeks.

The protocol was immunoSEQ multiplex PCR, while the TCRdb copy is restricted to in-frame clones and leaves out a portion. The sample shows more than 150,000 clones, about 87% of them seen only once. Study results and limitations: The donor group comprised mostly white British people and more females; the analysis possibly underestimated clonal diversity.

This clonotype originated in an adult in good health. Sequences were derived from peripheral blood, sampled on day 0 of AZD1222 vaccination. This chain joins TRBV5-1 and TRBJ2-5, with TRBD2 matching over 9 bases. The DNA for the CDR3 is TGCGCCAGCAGCTTCCCAGCGGGGGGCACACAAGAGACCCAGTACTTC. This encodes CASSFPAGGTQETQYF.